This T cell receptor (beta chain) was documented in a study of tumor and adjacent non-tumor tissue in lung cancer. Study details: Patients comprised about a dozen adenocarcinoma, 2 squamous cell carcinoma and 1 small cell lung cancer.

Study results and limitations: In normal lung, the top 100 clones were significantly more dominant than in tumor.

This CDR3 comprises 11 residues. Germline CDR1 SGHNT, CDR2 YENEEA. A modified ARM-PCR protocol with three rounds of nested PCR amplified TCRbeta. TCRdb processed the multiplex PCR reads anew with MiXCR; each CDR3 protein has one entry. This repertoire shows about 93,000 distinct CDR3 sequences, around 57% found once; its top ten account for approximately 15%. The template was RNA from unsorted bulk tissue. Newly diagnosed lung cancer patients had thoracic surgery in China, August–late 2014, without prior chemotherapy. This clonotype has only a few counts. Its antigen is unknown. One end of the junction varies from germline; a read error may be responsible.

The clonotype comes from a man between 65 and 80 years old with non-small cell lung cancer. V is TRBV11-3 and J is TRBJ2-2; D ambiguous. Input material: lung tumor tissue. Here the CDR3 reads CTSSLHGELFF. For the CDR3, the DNA is TGTACCAGCAGCTTACATGGGGAGCTGTTTTTT.